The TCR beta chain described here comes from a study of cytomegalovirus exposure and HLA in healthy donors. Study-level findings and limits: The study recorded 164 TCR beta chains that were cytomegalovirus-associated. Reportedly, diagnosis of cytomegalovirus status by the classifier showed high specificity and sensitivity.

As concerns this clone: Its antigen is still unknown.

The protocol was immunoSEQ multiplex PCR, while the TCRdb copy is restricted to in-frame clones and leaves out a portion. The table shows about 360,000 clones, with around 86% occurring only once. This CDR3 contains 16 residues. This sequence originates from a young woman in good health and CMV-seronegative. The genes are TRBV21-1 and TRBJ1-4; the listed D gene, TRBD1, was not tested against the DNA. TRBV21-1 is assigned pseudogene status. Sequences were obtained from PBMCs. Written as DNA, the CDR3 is TGTGCCAGCAGCAAAGGACAGGGAGCAACTAATGAAAAACTGTTTTTT. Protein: CASSKGQGATNEKLFF.